These T cell receptor beta chains were read from a single sample in a study of blood T cells in healthy people across ages. TCRdb called the 5' RACE reads again in MiXCR, with one record for every CDR3 protein. The sample shows 2 million or so distinct CDR3 sequences, around half of them seen only once. Sequencing was done on a sample of blood. All receptors come from a woman between 40 and 55 years old in good health. Each CDR3 is given with its conserved first and last residue. The D gene is left open where the match is weak. Clone sizes are given selectively: once, few, many, or a class where the clone is expanded.

J gene,V gene,clone size,D gene,CDR3 DNA,CDR3 protein
TRBJ2-1,TRBV6-6,few,-,TGTGCCAGCAGTTACTCGATGGGAAACAATGAGCAGTTCTTC,CASSYSMGNNEQFF
TRBJ2-4,TRBV7-2,few,TRBD2,TGTGCCAGCAGCTACCGAGCGGGGCTAGCCAAAAACATTCAGTACTTC,CASSYRAGLAKNIQYF
TRBJ2-3,TRBV5-1,-,-,TGCGCCAGCAGCTCAACCCTAAAAGGGGCAGATACGCAGTATTTT,CASSSTLKGADTQYF
TRBJ2-1,TRBV7-3,-,TRBD1,TGTGCCAGCAGCCACGGGCAGGACAGGGCAGGAACCCAGTTCTTC,CASSHGQDRAGTQFF
TRBJ2-5,TRBV11-2,-,TRBD2,TGTGCCAGCAGCTTATTACTAGCGGGGGGGAGGGAAGAGACCCAGTACTTC,CASSLLLAGGREETQYF
TRBJ2-7,TRBV12-3/TRBV12-4,-,TRBD1,TGTGCCAGCAGCCCTGGACAGGGGTGGTCCTACGAGCAGTACTTC,CASSPGQGWSYEQYF
TRBJ2-1,TRBV5-1,-,-,TGCGCCAGCATAGGAGCGGGCCGCTACAATGAGCAGTTCTTC,CASIGAGRYNEQFF
TRBJ1-1,TRBV5-1,-,-,TGCGCCAGCAGCTATAAGACTGAAGCTTTCTTT,CASSYKTEAFF
TRBJ2-6,TRBV28,-,TRBD2,TGTGCCAGCAGTTCGTTCCCGGGGGGGGCGCTTTTTGGGGCCAACGTCCTGACTTTC,CASSSFPGGALFGANVLTF
TRBJ2-1,TRBV20-1,-,-,TGCAGTGCTAGCCTGGGCGGGGGCGGCGGGGTGCAGTTCTTC,CSASLGGGGGVQFF
TRBJ2-1,TRBV4-2,-,TRBD2,TGTGCCAGCAGCCAAGAGGGGACTAGCGGGGTGGATGAGCAGTTCTTC,CASSQEGTSGVDEQFF
TRBJ2-4,TRBV7-9,-,-,TGTGCCAGCAGCTCCACACTGACAGTAGCCAAAAACATTCAGTACTTC,CASSSTLTVAKNIQYF
TRBJ2-1,TRBV7-2,-,TRBD2,TGTGCCAGCAGCGTTACCGGGACTACCAGGGCTGAGCAGTTCTTC,CASSVTGTTRAEQFF
TRBJ2-1,TRBV10-3,-,TRBD1,TGTGCCATCAGTTTGACAGGGCCCCATGAGCAGTTCTTC,CAISLTGPHEQFF
TRBJ2-5,TRBV20-1,-,TRBD1,TGCAGTGCTCGGTCCCCGGGACAGGGGATTTACAATGAGCAGTACTTC,CSARSPGQGIYNEQYF
TRBJ1-6,TRBV11-2,-,-,TGTGCCAGCAGCTTAGCCTCCGGGACGCCGAATTCACCCCTCCACTTT,CASSLASGTPNSPLHF
TRBJ2-7,TRBV20-1,few,-,TGCAGTGCTTTGGATCCCACGTTCCACGAGCAGTACTTC,CSALDPTFHEQYF
TRBJ2-4,TRBV5-1,-,-,TGCGCCAGCAGGCCTGGATGGGGGGCCAAAAACATTCAGTACTTC,CASRPGWGAKNIQYF
TRBJ1-2,TRBV9,-,TRBD1,TGTGCCAGCAGCGTGGGGGGACAGGGGAATAACTATGGCTACACCTTC,CASSVGGQGNNYGYTF
TRBJ2-7,TRBV25-1,few,-,TGTGCCAGCAGAGACGGGGCAGGGGGAGGCTACGAGCAGTACTTC,CASRDGAGGGYEQYF